A single sample is the source of the 17 T cell receptor beta chains below, sequenced in a study of response to subunit inactivated influenza vaccine. From the RT-PCR reads, TCRdb called clonotypes with MiXCR, one entry per CDR3 protein. The table includes 550,000 to 800,000 distinct CDR3 sequences, approximately 13% detected once. The material was PBMCs from blood, obtained 14 to 15 days before vaccination. The origin of the receptors is a man aged 50-59 years who received an inactivated influenza vaccine.

This sequence joins TRBV6-2 or TRBV6-3 and TRBJ1-5; 11 bases align to TRBD1. There are 16 residues in the CDR3. Trimming took 2 bases from V and 7 from J; bases not matched to a gene: 7. The V gene's germline CDR1 is MNHEY and CDR2 SVGEGT. For the CDR3, the DNA is TGTGCCAGCAGTTACGCCGGGACAGGGGGGCTACAGCCCCAGCATTTT. Translation gives CASSYAGTGGLQPQHF.

This chain joins TRBV5-1 and TRBJ2-4; weak D call: TRBD1 (6 bases). V lost 3 bases, J lost 6 bases, and 7 bases lay in between. This CDR3 has 12 amino acids. Germline V gives CDR1 SGHRS, CDR2 YFSETQ. The CDR3 sequence is CASSSDRNIQYF. The DNA for the CDR3 is TGCGCCAGCAGCTCGGACAGAAACATTCAGTACTTC.

The chain has TRBV7-6 and TRBJ2-1, with 9 bases that match TRBD2. The CDR3 loop spans 18 amino acids. Losses at the gene ends were 7 bases for V and 1 base for J; bases not matched to a gene: 14. CDR1 and CDR2 (germline): SGHVS, FNYEAQ. CDR3 bases: TGTGCCAGCAAGGGCAGGGCGGGGGGGCCTCCTTCCTACAATGAGCAGTTCTTC. Its protein is CASKGRAGGPPSYNEQFF.

This clonotype was recorded many times. The CDR3 DNA follows: TGTGCCAGCACCCCGGGACAGGGGTACGAGCAGTACTTC. Translating it yields CASTPGQGYEQYF. The rearrangement links TRBV6-1 to TRBJ2-7, with 10 nucleotides matching TRBD1. The ends lost 7 bases at V and 4 bases at J; junction bases unmatched: 4. This CDR3 is built from 13 residues. Germline CDR1 reads MNHNS; CDR2 reads SASEGT.

This chain uses TRBV7-2 with TRBJ2-5, with 7 bases matching TRBD2. Per germline, CDR1 SGHTA and CDR2 FQGNSA. V shed 1 base, J shed 2 bases, and the junction held 10 bases outside the gene matches. The CDR3 contains 17 residues. CDR3 sequence: CASSLGRRAGVQETQYF. The CDR3 bases are TGTGCCAGCAGCTTAGGAAGGCGGGCGGGGGTGCAAGAGACCCAGTACTTC.

This clonotype was recorded a few times. The chain employs TRBV12-3 or TRBV12-4 and TRBJ2-3; 13 nucleotides agree with TRBD2. The CDR3 consists of 18 residues. V was pared by 4 bases and J by 1 base, with 8 bases of the junction left unmatched. The CDR3 sequence: CASSSLGLAGSRTDTQYF. CDR3 coding DNA: TGTGCCAGCAGTTCCTTGGGACTAGCGGGGTCTCGCACAGATACGCAGTATTTT.

The chain is built from TRBV5-1 and TRBJ2-1; 12 bases are a match to TRBD2. J gave up 5 bases and V 4 bases, and 4 bases lay outside the gene matches. This CDR3 spans 15 amino acids. Germline V CDR1 and CDR2: SGHRS, YFSETQ. The CDR3 region has the DNA TGCGCCAGCAGCCAGACTAGCGGGGGACACAATGAGCAGTTCTTC. Protein sequence: CASSQTSGGHNEQFF.

The chain links TRBV20-1 to TRBJ2-5; TRBD2 matches 7 bases. The CDR3 loop spans 14 amino acids. J gave up 1 base and V 5 bases, and 7 bases lay outside the gene matches. In germline, CDR1 is DFQATT, CDR2 SNEGSKA (reference sequence). The CDR3 sequence: CSAPQPSGQETQYF. The CDR3 DNA reads as TGCAGTGCTCCCCAACCTAGCGGCCAAGAGACCCAGTACTTC.

This sequence joins TRBV12-3 or TRBV12-4 and TRBJ2-7; TRBD2 agrees at 9 bases. V shed 3 bases, J shed 6 bases, and the junction held 6 bases outside the gene matches. CDR3 length equals 14 residues. CDR3 DNA: TGTGCCAGCAGTTTTAAAGCGGGAGGTGGCGAGCAGTACTTC. As protein: CASSFKAGGGEQYF.

Remarks on this clonotype: A clone one base away is much larger, so this may be a read error. The chain combines TRBV6-5 with TRBJ2-6; no clear D gene. The V gene lost 6 bases and the J gene lost 2 bases, with 5 bases spanning the gap. This CDR3 contains 13 residues. CDR1 is MNHEY and CDR2 is SVGAGI in the germline V gene. CDR3 region: CASRVTGANVLTF. DNA for the CDR3: TGTGCCAGCAGGGTTACTGGGGCCAACGTCCTGACTTTC.

The genes are TRBV7-8 and TRBJ1-2; TRBD1 matches at 7 bases. The V gene's germline CDR1 is SGHVS and CDR2 FQNEAQ. V lost 5 bases and J lost 0; bases outside the gene matches: 9. This CDR3 contains 16 residues. The CDR3 loop is CASSLKQGEANYGYTF. CDR3 nucleotide sequence: TGTGCCAGCAGCCTCAAGCAGGGGGAAGCTAACTATGGCTACACCTTC.

This clonotype was seen repeatedly, ten times or more. The CDR3 DNA is TGTGCCAGCAGTTTATATGCCGGGCAGCCCACCGGGGAGCTGTTTTTT. Translation: CASSLYAGQPTGELFF. The chain combines TRBV27 with TRBJ2-2; D is ambiguous. V was cut by 1 base and J by 4 bases, with 13 bases left in between. This CDR3 has 16 residues. The germline V gene has CDR1 MNHEY and CDR2 SMNVEV (reference sequence).

Concerning this clonotype: A much larger clone sits a single nucleotide away, making a read error possible. This chain connects TRBV6-2 or TRBV6-3 to TRBJ1-1; perhaps TRBD1 as D (5 bases). Trimming took off 5 bases at V and 3 bases at J, with 13 bases between the two ends. This CDR3 has 14 amino acids. CDR1 and CDR2 from the germline V gene are MNHEY and SVGEGT. DNA of the CDR3: TGTGCCAGCAGTCACTGGGGGTCGGACACTGAAGCTTTCTTT. Amino acid sequence: CASSHWGSDTEAFF.

The gene calls are TRBV7-2 and TRBJ1-6; weak D call: TRBD1 (6 bases). V was shortened by 5 bases and J by 6 bases, with 14 bases between the two germline ends. The germline V gene encodes CDR1 SGHTA and CDR2 FQGNSA. The CDR3 covers 15 residues. CDR3 region: CASSPRQDANSPLHF. CDR3 DNA: TGTGCCAGCAGCCCTCGACAGGACGCTAATTCACCCCTCCACTTT.

The chain carries TRBV12-3 or TRBV12-4 and TRBJ2-7; tentative D call: TRBD2 (6 bases). The CDR3 has 14 residues. V was pared by 5 bases and J by 0 bases, with 11 bases between. CDR3 DNA sequence: TGTGCCAGCAGTCCGGACTACATCTCCTACGAGCAGTACTTC. Residues: CASSPDYISYEQYF.

This clonotype has ten or more counts. The chain carries TRBV20-1 and TRBJ2-5, with D possibly being TRBD2 (7 bases). V lost 1 base and J lost 4, with 10 bases in between. CDR3 length: 13 amino acids. Germline-derived CDR1 and CDR2 are DFQATT and SNEGSKA (reference sequence). The CDR3 spells CSARAGGRETQYF. CDR3 nucleotide sequence: TGCAGTGCTAGAGCGGGGGGCCGAGAGACCCAGTACTTC.

The chain uses TRBV6-6 and TRBJ1-1, with D possibly matching TRBD1 (6 bases). Germline values: CDR1 MNHNY, CDR2 SVGAGI (reference sequence). This CDR3 has 13 amino acids. Trimming shortened V by 10 bases and J by 1 base, and 13 bases separated the two germline ends. The CDR3 DNA reads TGTGCCACCACCAGGGGAGGGAACACTGAAGCTTTCTTT. Protein product: CATTRGGNTEAFF.